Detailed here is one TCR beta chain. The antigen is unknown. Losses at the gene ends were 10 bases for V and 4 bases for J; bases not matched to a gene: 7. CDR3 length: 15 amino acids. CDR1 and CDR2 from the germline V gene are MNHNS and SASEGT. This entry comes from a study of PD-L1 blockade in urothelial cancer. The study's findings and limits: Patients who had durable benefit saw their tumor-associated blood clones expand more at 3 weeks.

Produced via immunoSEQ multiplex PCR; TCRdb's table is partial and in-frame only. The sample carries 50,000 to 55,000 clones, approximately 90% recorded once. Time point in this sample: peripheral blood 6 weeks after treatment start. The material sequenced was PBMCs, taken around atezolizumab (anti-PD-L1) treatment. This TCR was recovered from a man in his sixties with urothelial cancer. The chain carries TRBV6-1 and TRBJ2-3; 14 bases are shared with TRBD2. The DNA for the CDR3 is TGTGCCATCTCGGGACTAGCGGGAGTATCAGATACGCAGTATTTT. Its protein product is CAISGLAGVSDTQYF.